What follows are 10 T cell receptor beta chains derived from one specimen sequenced in a study of pediatric ulcerative colitis. Data came from immunoSEQ multiplex PCR; TCRdb stores just in-frame clones and leaves some out. Among about 36,000 clones listed, approximately 73% were seen once. Rectal tissue came from one to two pinch biopsies taken at colonoscopy. Material for sequencing was gut tissue. These TCRs come from a boy aged 10-17 years with moderate ulcerative colitis.

The chain recombines TRBV19 with TRBJ2-3; tentatively, D is TRBD1 (6 bases). The CDR3 runs to 12 residues. Germline V gives CDR1 LNHDA, CDR2 SQIVND (reference sequence). Trimming cost V 5 bases and J 7 bases, with 10 bases left between them. CDR3 residues: CASSPQGNTQYF. The CDR3 coding sequence is TGTGCCAGTAGTCCCCAGGGGAATACGCAGTATTTT.

V and J are TRBV7-9 and TRBJ2-5; possible D gene TRBD2, 5 bases. Looked up from germline, CDR1 is SEHNR and CDR2 is FQNEAQ (reference sequence). Trimming pared 5 bases from V and 1 base from J, leaving 11 bases between. The CDR3 spans 14 residues. This CDR3 reads CASSLTGIQETQYF. CDR3 coding DNA: TGTGCCAGCAGCCTTACGGGGATCCAAGAGACCCAGTACTTC.

The rearrangement joins TRBV2 to TRBJ2-4; D is uncertain. V lost 7 bases and J lost 0, with 10 bases in between. CDR1 and CDR2 from the germline V gene are SNHLY and FYNNEI. This CDR3 region has 14 residues. CDR3 sequence (DNA): TGTGCCAGCAACTCGGGCCAAGCCAAAAACATTCAGTACTTC. Its translation: CASNSGQAKNIQYF. Based on the CDR3 plus reference TRBV2 and TRBJ2-4, the full variable domain is EPEVTQTPSHQVTQMGQEVILRCVPISNHLYFYWYRQILGQKVEFLVSFYNNEISEKSEIFDDQFSVERPDGSNFTLKIRSTKLEDSAMYFCASNSGQAKNIQYFGAGTRLSVL.

This chain links TRBV7-2 with TRBJ2-3; 9 bases are shared with TRBD2. CDR1 SGHTA and CDR2 FQGNSA come from the germline V gene. There are 16 residues in the CDR3. V lost 2 bases and J lost 3; bases outside the gene matches: 6. CDR3 sequence (DNA): TGTGCCAGCAGCTTAATGGCGGGGGGGGCAACAGATACGCAGTATTTT. Translating gives CASSLMAGGATDTQYF. Supplemented by reference TRBV7-2 and TRBJ2-3, the full variable domain reads GAGVSQSPSNKVTEKGKDVELRCDPISGHTALYWYRQSLGQGLEFLIYFQGNSAPDKSGLPSDRFSAERTGGSVSTLTIQRTQQEDSAVYLCASSLMAGGATDTQYFGPGTRLTVL.

The genes are TRBV11-2 and TRBJ1-2; 7 bases agree with TRBD1. The length of the CDR3 is 17 residues. The V gene's germline CDR1 is SGHAT and CDR2 FQNNGV. Germline trimming cut 9 bases from V and 3 bases from J; bases unmatched to any gene: 19. The chain's CDR3 is CASTPLGQASSDYGYTF. The CDR3 coding sequence is TGTGCCAGTACCCCTTTAGGACAGGCGTCCTCCGACTATGGCTACACCTTC.

The rearrangement joins TRBV27 to TRBJ2-1; D not certain. The germline V gene has CDR1 MNHEY and CDR2 SMNVEV (reference sequence). Trimming stripped 5 bases from V and 7 bases from J, with 21 bases between. The CDR3 covers 16 residues. In DNA, the CDR3 is TGTGCCAGCAGTCCACAATTGTCCGGTGGGGATAATGAGCAGTTCTTC. It translates to CASSPQLSGGDNEQFF.

The chain uses TRBV19 and TRBJ2-6; D not certain. Germline V gene data show CDR1 as LNHDA and CDR2 as SQIVND (reference sequence). Trimming left V 7 bases short and J 1 base short, with 8 bases between. The CDR3 covers 14 residues. As DNA, the CDR3 is TGTGCCAGTACCCTCGAGTCTGGGGCCAACGTCCTGACTTTC. Translating it yields CASTLESGANVLTF.

Only one count was recorded for this clone. The genes are TRBV7-9 and TRBJ2-1; a weak D match, TRBD2 (6 bases). Germline V gives CDR1 SEHNR, CDR2 FQNEAQ (reference sequence). CDR3 length equals 13 residues. Trimming stripped 5 bases from V and 8 bases from J, with 13 bases between. The CDR3 loop is CASSPRWGDEQFF. CDR3 DNA: TGTGCCAGCAGCCCCCGGTGGGGGGATGAGCAGTTCTTC.

This clone was found a few times. The chain combines TRBV7-2 with TRBJ1-6, with D unclear. The V end lost 3 bases, the J end lost 8 bases, and 8 bases lay between the germline ends. This CDR3 contains 13 residues. Germline V gene sequence: CDR1 SGHTA, CDR2 FQGNSA. CDR3 bases: TGTGCCAGCAGCTTTGGGAACTATTCACCCCTCCACTTT. This encodes CASSFGNYSPLHF.

V usage is TRBV7-6 and J usage is TRBJ2-6; D not resolved. Trimming took off 5 bases at V and 0 bases at J, with 11 bases between the two ends. From germline, CDR1 is SGHVS and CDR2 FNYEAQ. CDR3 length: 16 amino acids. CDR3 loop: CASSPLPHSGANVLTF. In nucleotides, the CDR3 is TGTGCCAGCAGCCCACTTCCCCACTCTGGGGCCAACGTCCTGACTTTC.